The clone carrying this TCR beta chain was detected a few times. Its target is unknown. The listed genes are named as in mouse. The CDR3 end is not reached by the read, which stops 4 residues before it; the germline J gene fills it in. These data are taken from a study of CD8+ T cells in alopecia areata. Germline CDR1 reads NNHDY; CDR2 reads SYVADS. V trimming: 5 bases; J trimming: 0 bases; junction bases outside the gene matches: 6. The CDR3 has 15 amino acids. Findings and caveats of the study: Normal-skin resident alphabeta T cells also appear among scalp sample sequences. Alopecia totalis/universalis scalp especially showed more expanded CD8+ clones than normal scalp. Mice showed TCR sharing more clearly than patients did, possibly owing to HLA.

TCR sequencing used cDNA made by reverse transcription of extracted RNA. Only in-frame clones appear in the TCRdb table, and some are missing; sequencing was by immunoSEQ multiplex PCR. The counts give around 110,000 clones, none of them seen only once; about 20% is held by the top ten. The chain recombines TRBV13-3 with TRBJ2-5, with TRBD2 matching 7 bases. This clonotype was obtained from a C3H/HeJ mouse with alopecia areata. These mice share the MHC haplotype H2-k. Source material: lesional skin. The CDR3 DNA, read in part, is TGTGCCAGCAGCTCACTGGGGACTAACCAAGAC. This sequence encodes CASSSLGTNQD. The CDR3 in its entirety is CASSSLGTNQDTQYF.